This T cell receptor beta chain emerged from a study of blood T cell repertoires in COVID-19. About the research overall: Samples came from the United States, Italy and Spain, spanning acute and convalescent COVID-19.

The CDR3 loop spans 16 amino acids. Germline V gene data show CDR1 as SGHDT and CDR2 as YYEEEE. The trim removed 0 bases at V and 6 bases at J, leaving 10 bases unmatched. Authors' processing steps: Researchers report that nucleated cell counts were estimated from reference gene primer amplification. Data came from immunoSEQ multiplex PCR; TCRdb stores just in-frame clones and leaves some out. V, J and clone size were drawn from that table, and D and trimming were deduced from the DNA. Of tens of thousands of clones listed, just over 85% are singletons. The chain employs TRBV5-6 and TRBJ1-2; TRBD1 agrees at 8 bases. Input material: peripheral blood. The TCR was taken from a man in his sixties with acute or convalescent COVID-19. The CDR3 DNA reads as TGTGCCAGCAGCTTGGCCTCGGACAGGGAAGAGGATGGCTACACCTTC. It encodes CASSLASDREEDGYTF. Supplemented by reference TRBV5-6 and TRBJ1-2, the full variable domain reads DAGVTQSPTHLIKTRGQQVTLRCSPKSGHDTVSWYQQALGQGPQFIFQYYEEEERQRGNFPDRFSGHQFPNYSSELNVNALLLGDSALYLCASSLASDREEDGYTFGSGTRLTVV.